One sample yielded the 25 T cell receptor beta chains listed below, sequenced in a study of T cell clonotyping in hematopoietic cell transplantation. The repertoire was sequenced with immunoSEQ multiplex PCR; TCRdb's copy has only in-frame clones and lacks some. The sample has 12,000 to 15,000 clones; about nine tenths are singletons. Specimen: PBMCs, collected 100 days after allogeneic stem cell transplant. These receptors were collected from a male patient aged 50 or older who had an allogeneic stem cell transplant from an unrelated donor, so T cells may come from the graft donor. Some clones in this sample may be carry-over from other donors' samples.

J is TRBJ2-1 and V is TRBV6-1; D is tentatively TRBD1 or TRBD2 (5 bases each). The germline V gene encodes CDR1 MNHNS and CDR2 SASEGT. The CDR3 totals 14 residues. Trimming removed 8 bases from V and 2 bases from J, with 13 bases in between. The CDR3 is CASARGSPYNEQFF. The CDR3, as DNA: TGTGCCAGCGCCCGGGGCTCCCCCTACAATGAGCAGTTCTTC.

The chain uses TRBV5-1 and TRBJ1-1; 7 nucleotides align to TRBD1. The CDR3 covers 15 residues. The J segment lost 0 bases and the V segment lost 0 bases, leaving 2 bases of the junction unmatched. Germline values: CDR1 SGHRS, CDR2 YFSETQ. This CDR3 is CASSLGTGLNTEAFF. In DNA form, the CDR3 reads TGCGCCAGCAGCTTGGGGACAGGTTTGAACACTGAAGCTTTCTTT.

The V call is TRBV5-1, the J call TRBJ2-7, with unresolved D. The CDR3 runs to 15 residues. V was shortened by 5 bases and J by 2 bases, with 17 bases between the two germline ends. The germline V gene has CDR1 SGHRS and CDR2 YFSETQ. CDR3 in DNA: TGCGCCAGCAGGGAAAACCCCTCGGTCACCTACGAGCAGTACTTC. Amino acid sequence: CASRENPSVTYEQYF.

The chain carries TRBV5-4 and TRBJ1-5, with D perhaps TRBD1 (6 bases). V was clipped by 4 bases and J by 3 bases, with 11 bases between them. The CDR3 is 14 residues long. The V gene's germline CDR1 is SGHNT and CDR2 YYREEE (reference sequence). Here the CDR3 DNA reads TGTGCCAGCAGCCGAGGGGGGGACAATCAGCCCCAGCATTTT. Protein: CASSRGGDNQPQHF.

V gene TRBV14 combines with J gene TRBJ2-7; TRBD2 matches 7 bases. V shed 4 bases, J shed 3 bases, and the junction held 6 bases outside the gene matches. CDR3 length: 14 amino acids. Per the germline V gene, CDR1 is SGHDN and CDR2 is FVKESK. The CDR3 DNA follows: TGTGCCAGCAGCCCCTGGGGGGGAGACTACGAGCAGTACTTC. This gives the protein CASSPWGGDYEQYF.

The CDR3 DNA sequence: TGTGCCAGCAGTGAATGGGAGAACAGGGGGGATGAGCAGTTCTTC. Encoded protein: CASSEWENRGDEQFF. The rearrangement uses TRBV2 and TRBJ2-1; 8 positions agree with TRBD1. The CDR3 covers 15 residues. CDR1 and CDR2 from the germline V gene are SNHLY and FYNNEI. Trimming took 2 bases from V and 8 from J; bases not matched to a gene: 8.

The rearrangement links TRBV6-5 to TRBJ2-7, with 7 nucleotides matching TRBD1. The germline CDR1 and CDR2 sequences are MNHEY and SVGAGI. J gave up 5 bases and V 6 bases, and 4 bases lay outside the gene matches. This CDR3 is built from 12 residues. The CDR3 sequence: CASSYRGNEQYF. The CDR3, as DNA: TGTGCCAGCAGCTACAGGGGTAACGAGCAGTACTTC.

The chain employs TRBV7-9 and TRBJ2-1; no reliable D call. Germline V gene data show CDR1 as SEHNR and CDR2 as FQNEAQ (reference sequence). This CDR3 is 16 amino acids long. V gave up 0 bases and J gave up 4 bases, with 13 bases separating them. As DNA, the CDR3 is TGTGCCAGCAGCTTAGCTGGCGTCACGCGGTACAATGAGCAGTTCTTC. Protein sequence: CASSLAGVTRYNEQFF.

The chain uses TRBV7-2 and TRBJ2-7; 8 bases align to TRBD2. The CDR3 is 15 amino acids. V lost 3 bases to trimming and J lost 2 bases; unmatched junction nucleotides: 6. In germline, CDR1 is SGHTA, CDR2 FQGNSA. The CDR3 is CASSFSGGGTYEQYF. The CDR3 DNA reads TGTGCCAGCAGCTTTAGTGGCGGGGGGACCTACGAGCAGTACTTC.

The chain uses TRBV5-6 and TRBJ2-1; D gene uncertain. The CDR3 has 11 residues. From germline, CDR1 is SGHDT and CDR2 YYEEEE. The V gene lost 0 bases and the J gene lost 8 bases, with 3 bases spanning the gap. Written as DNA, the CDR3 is TGTGCCAGCAGCTTGGCCGATGAGCAGTTCTTC. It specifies CASSLADEQFF. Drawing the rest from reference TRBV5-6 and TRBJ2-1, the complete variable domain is DAGVTQSPTHLIKTRGQQVTLRCSPKSGHDTVSWYQQALGQGPQFIFQYYEEEERQRGNFPDRFSGHQFPNYSSELNVNALLLGDSALYLCASSLADEQFFGPGTRLTVL.

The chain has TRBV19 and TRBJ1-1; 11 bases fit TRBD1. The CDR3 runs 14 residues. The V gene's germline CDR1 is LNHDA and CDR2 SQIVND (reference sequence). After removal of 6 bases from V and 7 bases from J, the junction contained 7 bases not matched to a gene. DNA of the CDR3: TGTGCCAGTAGCGTGGACAGGGGGCAAGGTGAAGCTTTCTTT. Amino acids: CASSVDRGQGEAFF.

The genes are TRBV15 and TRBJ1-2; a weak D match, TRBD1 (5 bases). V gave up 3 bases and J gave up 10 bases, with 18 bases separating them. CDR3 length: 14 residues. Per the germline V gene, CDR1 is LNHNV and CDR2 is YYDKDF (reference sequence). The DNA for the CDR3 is TGTGCCACCAGCAGGGACGGGACGGCTACGTTCTACACCTTC. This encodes CATSRDGTATFYTF.

CDR3: CASSQLGGSYEQYF. In DNA, the CDR3 is TGTGCCAGCAGCCAATTAGGGGGCTCCTACGAGCAGTACTTC. V usage is TRBV14 and J usage is TRBJ2-7, with D possibly being TRBD1 (6 bases). Looked up from germline, CDR1 is SGHDN and CDR2 is FVKESK. The CDR3 extends over 14 amino acids. The V and J ends lost 2 bases and 0 bases respectively, with 8 bases between them.

The CDR3 nucleotides are TGTGCCAGCAGTACGGAGAGAACCCCTGGAAACACCATATATTTT. This codes for CASSTERTPGNTIYF. V is TRBV6-1 and J is TRBJ1-3; unclear D gene. Germline V CDR1 and CDR2: MNHNS, SASEGT. V was cut by 5 bases and J by 2 bases, with 13 bases left in between. This CDR3 comprises 15 residues.

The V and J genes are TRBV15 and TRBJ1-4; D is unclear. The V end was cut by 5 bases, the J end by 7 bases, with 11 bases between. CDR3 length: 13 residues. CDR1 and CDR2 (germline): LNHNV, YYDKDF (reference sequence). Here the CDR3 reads CATSGIVIEKLFF. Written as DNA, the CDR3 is TGTGCCACCAGCGGGATAGTTATTGAAAAACTGTTTTTT.

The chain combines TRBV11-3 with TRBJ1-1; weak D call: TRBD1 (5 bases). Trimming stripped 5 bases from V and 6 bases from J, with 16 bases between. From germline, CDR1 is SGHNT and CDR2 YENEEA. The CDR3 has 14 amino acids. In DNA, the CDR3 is TGTGCCAGCAGCCCGACCCTCGGGGCCCCTGAAGCTTTCTTT. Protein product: CASSPTLGAPEAFF.

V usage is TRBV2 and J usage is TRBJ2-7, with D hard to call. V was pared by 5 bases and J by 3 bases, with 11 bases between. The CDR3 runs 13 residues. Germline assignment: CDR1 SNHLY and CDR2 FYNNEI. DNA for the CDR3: TGTGCCAGCAGTCTCGGACCGCACTACGAGCAGTACTTC. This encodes CASSLGPHYEQYF. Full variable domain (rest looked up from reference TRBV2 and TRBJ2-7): EPEVTQTPSHQVTQMGQEVILRCVPISNHLYFYWYRQILGQKVEFLVSFYNNEISEKSEIFDDQFSVERPDGSNFTLKIRSTKLEDSAMYFCASSLGPHYEQYFGPGTRLTVT.

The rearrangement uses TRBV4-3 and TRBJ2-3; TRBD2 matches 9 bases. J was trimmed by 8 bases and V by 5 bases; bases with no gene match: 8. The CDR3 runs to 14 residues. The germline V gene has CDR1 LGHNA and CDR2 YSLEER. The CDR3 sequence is CASSEGAGGGTQYF. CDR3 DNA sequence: TGCGCCAGCAGCGAGGGAGCGGGAGGTGGTACGCAGTATTTT.

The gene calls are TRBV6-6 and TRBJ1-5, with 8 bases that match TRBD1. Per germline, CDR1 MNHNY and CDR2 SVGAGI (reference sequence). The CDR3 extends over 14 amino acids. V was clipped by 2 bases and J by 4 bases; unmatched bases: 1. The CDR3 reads CASSYGQGNQPQHF. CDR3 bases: TGTGCCAGCAGTTACGGACAGGGAAATCAGCCCCAGCATTTT.

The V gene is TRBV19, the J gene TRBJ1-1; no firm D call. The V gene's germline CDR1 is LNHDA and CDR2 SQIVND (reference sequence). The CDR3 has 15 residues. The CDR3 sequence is CASGSGSNRNTEAFF. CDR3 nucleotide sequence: TGTGCTAGCGGGTCCGGGTCAAATCGGAACACTGAAGCTTTCTTT.

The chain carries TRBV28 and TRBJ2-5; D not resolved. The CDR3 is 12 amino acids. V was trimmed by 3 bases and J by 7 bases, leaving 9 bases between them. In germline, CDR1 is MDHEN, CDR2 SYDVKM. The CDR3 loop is CASSLVRWTQYF. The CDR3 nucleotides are TGTGCCAGCAGTTTGGTTCGGTGGACCCAGTACTTC.

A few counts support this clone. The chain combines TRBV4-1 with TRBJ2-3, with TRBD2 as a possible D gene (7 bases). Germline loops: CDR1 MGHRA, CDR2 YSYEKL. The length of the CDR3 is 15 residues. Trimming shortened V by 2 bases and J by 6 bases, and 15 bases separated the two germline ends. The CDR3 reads CASSQRGEGPDTQYF. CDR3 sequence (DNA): TGCGCCAGCAGCCAAAGGGGGGAGGGGCCTGATACGCAGTATTTT.

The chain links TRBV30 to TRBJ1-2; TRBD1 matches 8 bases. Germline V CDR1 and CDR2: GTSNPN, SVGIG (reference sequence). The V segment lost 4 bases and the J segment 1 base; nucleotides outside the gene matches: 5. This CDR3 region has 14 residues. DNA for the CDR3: TGTGCCTGGAATAGACAGGGGAGTAACTATGGCTACACCTTC. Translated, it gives CAWNRQGSNYGYTF.

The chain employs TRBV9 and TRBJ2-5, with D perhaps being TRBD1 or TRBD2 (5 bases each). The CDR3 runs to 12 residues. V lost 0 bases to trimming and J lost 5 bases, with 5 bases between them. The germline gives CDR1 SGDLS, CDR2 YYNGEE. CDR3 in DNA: TGTGCCAGCAGCGTAGGGGGGGAGACCCAGTACTTC. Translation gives CASSVGGETQYF.

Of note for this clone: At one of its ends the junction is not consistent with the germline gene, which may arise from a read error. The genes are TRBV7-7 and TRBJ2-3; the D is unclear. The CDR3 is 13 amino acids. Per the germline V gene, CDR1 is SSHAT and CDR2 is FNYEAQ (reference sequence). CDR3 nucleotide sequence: TGTGCTAGCAGCTTAGAACTCACAGATACGCAGTATTTT. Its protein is CASSLELTDTQYF.